The clone carrying this TCR beta chain has a handful of counts. The antigen remains undetermined. In TCRdb, the 5' RACE reads were re-called with MiXCR into one record per CDR3 protein. Among 300,000 to 400,000 distinct CDR3 sequences listed, 28% were seen once. This specimen belongs to a study of T-cell memory formation after mild COVID-19. General observations from the study: Whereas later expanders leaned CD4+, clones contracting day 15 to 85 showed a balanced CD4/CD8 makeup. Pre-infection memory contained some responding clones, which suggested that cross-reactive memory had joined.

Material for sequencing was PBMCs or a T cell subset sorted from them (not recorded which). This TCR derives from an adult woman who had mild COVID-19 (a few samples of this study predate the infection). Cell type and time point are not known.

The CDR3 nucleotides are TGTGCCAGCAGCTTAGCTAGCGGGAGGGCGGGTACGCAGTATTTT. It specifies CASSLASGRAGTQYF. The rearrangement joins TRBV7-2 to TRBJ2-3, with 11 bases lining up with TRBD2. CDR1 is SGHTA and CDR2 is FQGNSA in the germline V gene. This CDR3 has 15 residues. V was clipped by 0 bases and J by 8 bases; unmatched bases: 4.